This T cell receptor beta chain was observed in a study of T-cell memory formation after mild COVID-19. Study context: The two donors had largely donor-specific TCR clusters. Points from the study as a whole: The study found balanced CD4/CD8 in clones contracting day 15 to 85 and a CD4+ lean in later expanders. Some clones that responded turned up in pre-infection memory, which suggests that cross-reactive memory joined in.

The CDR3 loop spans 15 amino acids. The V end lost 4 bases, the J end lost 1 base, and 12 bases lay between the germline ends. Looked up from germline, CDR1 is SEHNR and CDR2 is FQNEAQ (reference sequence). Using constant-segment primers, 5'RACE produced TCR alpha and TCR beta cDNA libraries carrying sample barcodes and UMIs. TCRdb used MiXCR to reprocess the 5' RACE reads, holding one entry per CDR3 protein. The data show approximately 250,000 distinct CDR3 sequences, 16% seen once. In regard to this clonotype: Its antigen remains unidentified.

The sample comprised PBMCs or a T cell subset sorted from them (not recorded which). This receptor was identified in a man younger than 30 who had mild COVID-19 (a few samples of this study predate the infection). Cell type and time point are not known. The chain combines TRBV7-9 with TRBJ2-3, with D possibly TRBD1 on 6 matching bases. The CDR3 DNA reads as TGTGCCAGCAGCTCGACCAGGACAGGCACAGATACGCAGTATTTT. Translating it yields CASSSTRTGTDTQYF.